Listed below are T cell receptor beta chains from one sample, sequenced in a study of shared clonotypes between healthy human individuals. Data came from immunoSEQ multiplex PCR; TCRdb stores just in-frame clones and leaves some out. The data hold roughly 2.4 million clones, with around 95% observed a single time. Sample: naive CD4+ T cells sorted from blood. Receptor source: a man between 18 and 35 years old in good health. The CDR3 runs from the conserved cysteine through the conserved F or W. The D gene is left open where the match is weak. A clone size is listed for some rows: how often the clone was seen (once, few, many), or a class if it is expanded.

V gene,clone size,D gene,J gene,CDR3 DNA,CDR3 protein
TRBV5-6,.,TRBD2,TRBJ2-5,TGTGCCAGCAAGATTTTTGGACTAGCCCTCCAAGAGACCCAGTACTTC,CASKIFGLALQETQYF
TRBV6-1,.,.,TRBJ1-2,TGTGCCAGCAGTGTTCTATTTTATGGCTACACCTTC,CASSVLFYGYTF
TRBV10-3,.,TRBD1,TRBJ1-5,TGTGCCATCAGTGAGAAGGGACAGGTGCCCCAGCATTTT,CAISEKGQVPQHF
TRBV11-2,.,.,TRBJ1-4,TGTGCCAGCAGCCCCTGGGATGCGCGGGTTGGAAAACTGTTTTTT,CASSPWDARVGKLFF
TRBV7-9,.,.,TRBJ1-2,TGTGCCAGCAGCTTAAATTTTATAGGCAGGACGGCTAACTATGGCTACACCTTC,CASSLNFIGRTANYGYTF
TRBV18,.,.,TRBJ2-1,TGTGCCAGCTCACCACTAGCTACCCTCTACAATGAGCAGTTCTTC,CASSPLATLYNEQFF
TRBV5-1,.,.,TRBJ1-2,TGCGCCAGCAGCCCCACCGGGGCCTATGGCTACACCTTC,CASSPTGAYGYTF
TRBV7-9,once,.,TRBJ2-7,TGTGCCAGCAGCTTTTGGAGGGGCTCGCCCCTCTACGAGCAGTACTTC,CASSFWRGSPLYEQYF
TRBV7-2,.,TRBD1,TRBJ2-3,TGTGCCAGCAGCGACGGGACAGGGTTTACAGATACGCAGTATTTT,CASSDGTGFTDTQYF
TRBV5-1,.,.,TRBJ2-1,TGCGCCAGCAGCTTGGTGTCAGGGAATGCTGGGCAGTTCTTC,CASSLVSGNAGQFF
TRBV6-6,.,.,TRBJ2-3,TGTGCCAGCAGTTACGACGGGGCTAAGGGCACAGATACGCAGTATTTT,CASSYDGAKGTDTQYF
TRBV6-1,.,TRBD1,TRBJ1-6,TGTGCCAGCAGAGAACCGGGACAGGGCAATTCACCCCTCCACTTT,CASREPGQGNSPLHF
TRBV5-4,.,.,TRBJ2-7,TGTGCCAGCAGCTTGGACCACTCGCGGGAGCAGTACTTC,CASSLDHSREQYF